These T cell receptor beta chains were read from a single sample in a study of control samples from healthy donors and cancer patients. The table came from immunoSEQ multiplex PCR; TCRdb's copy has only in-frame clones and leaves some out. The repertoire consists of some 250,000 clones, with over 75% occurring once and the leading ten covering 10% to 15%. Source material: PBMCs. The receptors here all came from a woman aged 55-75 years with lung cancer. Each CDR3 is given with its conserved first and last residue. A D gene is named only where the DNA matches it firmly. Some rows mark clone size as missing; the rest say once, few, many or name a class of expanded clone.

CDR3nt,CDR3aa,abundance,v_gene,d_gene,j_gene
TGTGCCTGGACCGACAGGGCTGGGGCCAACGTCCTGACTTTC,CAWTDRAGANVLTF,-,TRBV30,TRBD1,TRBJ2-6
TGCGCCAGCAGCACGGGACTAGCGGGGGGGCATAGCACAGATACGCAGTATTTT,CASSTGLAGGHSTDTQYF,-,TRBV5-1,TRBD2,TRBJ2-3
TGTGCCTGGACCTTCGGCAGGGGGCCCCTATTTAATTCACCCCTCCACTTT,CAWTFGRGPLFNSPLHF,once,TRBV30,TRBD1,TRBJ1-6
TGTGCCAGCTCAGCCGGGGGCGCCGAACAGCCCCAGCATTTT,CASSAGGAEQPQHF,few,TRBV18,-,TRBJ1-5
TGTGCCAGCGCGGGACGGCTCCAATTCTTC,CASAGRLQFF,-,TRBV28,-,TRBJ2-1
TGTGCCAGCAGCCAAGGGGCAGGGGGTGGCAATGAGCAGTTCTTC,CASSQGAGGGNEQFF,-,TRBV3-1/TRBV3-2,TRBD1,TRBJ2-1
TGTGCCAGCAGTAGGGGGCCTAGCGGATCCTACGAGCAGTACTTC,CASSRGPSGSYEQYF,once,TRBV6-5,-,TRBJ2-7
TGTGCCAGCAGTTTAACTGGCAATCAGCCCCAGCATTTT,CASSLTGNQPQHF,-,TRBV12-3/TRBV12-4,-,TRBJ1-5
TGCGCCAGCAGCTTGGGGCAACCCCAAGAGACCCAGTACTTC,CASSLGQPQETQYF,-,TRBV5-1,-,TRBJ2-5
TGTGCCAGCACCTCCTCGGTCCACGAGCAGTACTTC,CASTSSVHEQYF,-,TRBV28,-,TRBJ2-7
TGTGCCAGCAGCCCCCCGGCCCACAATGAGCAGTTCTTC,CASSPPAHNEQFF,few,TRBV12-3/TRBV12-4,-,TRBJ2-1
TGTGCCAGTACCATGGGGAGTATGGGGCCCTATGAGCAGTTCTTC,CASTMGSMGPYEQFF,-,TRBV19,-,TRBJ2-1
TGTGCCAGCAAGGGACTAGCAAGGGGCCCAGGTGGAGAGACCCAGTACTTC,CASKGLARGPGGETQYF,-,TRBV27,TRBD2,TRBJ2-5
TGTGCTAGTGGCTCGGGACAGGCCGGAACCTACGAGCAGTACTTC,CASGSGQAGTYEQYF,-,TRBV12-5,TRBD1,TRBJ2-7
TGTGCCAGTAGTATATCCAATTACAATGAGCAGTTCTTC,CASSISNYNEQFF,-,TRBV19,-,TRBJ2-1
TGTGCCAGCAGTCCTACCCCCGGGGGAGCTTTCTTT,CASSPTPGGAFF,-,TRBV6-5,-,TRBJ1-1
TGTGCCAGCAGTGAAACAGGGAGTAGCATTCAGTACTTC,CASSETGSSIQYF,few,TRBV6-1,-,TRBJ2-4
TGTGCCAGCAGCGATCAAACTAGGCTCGGGGAGCTGTTTTTT,CASSDQTRLGELFF,-,TRBV7-9,-,TRBJ2-2
TGTGTCAGAAGCTTACCGGGACTAGCGGGAGAGACCTACAATGAGCAGTTCTTC,CVRSLPGLAGETYNEQFF,-,TRBV7-5,-,TRBJ2-1
TGTGCCAGCAGCACCGGACAGCAGCAGTTCTTC,CASSTGQQQFF,-,TRBV12-3/TRBV12-4,-,TRBJ2-1
TGCGCCAGCAGCTTGGGGCAGCCGAACACTGAAGCTTTCTTT,CASSLGQPNTEAFF,-,TRBV5-1,-,TRBJ1-1
TGTGCCAGCAGCCAAGATGGGACAGCATTAAGCTCTGGAAACACCATATATTTT,CASSQDGTALSSGNTIYF,-,TRBV3-1/TRBV3-2,TRBD1,TRBJ1-3
TGTGCCAGCAGCCTACAAGGGGGGTCCTACAATGAGCAGTTCTTC,CASSLQGGSYNEQFF,-,TRBV7-9,-,TRBJ2-1
TGTGCCAGCAGCCGTAACTCGGTGGGGGCGGAGAACACTGAAGCTTTCTTT,CASSRNSVGAENTEAFF,-,TRBV28,-,TRBJ1-1
TGTGCCAGCAGCTTATTGAGCGCGACGCAGCCCCAGCATTTT,CASSLLSATQPQHF,-,TRBV7-8,-,TRBJ1-5
TGTGCCAGCAGCTTGGATCGGATCTATACCGGGGAGCTGTTTTTT,CASSLDRIYTGELFF,-,TRBV5-5,-,TRBJ2-2
TGTGCCAGCATCCCCGGACAGGGAACAATCGAAAAACTGTTTTTT,CASIPGQGTIEKLFF,-,TRBV6-6,TRBD1,TRBJ1-4
TGCGCCAGCAGCCCCGGGGATTATTCACCCCTCCACTTT,CASSPGDYSPLHF,once,TRBV5-1,-,TRBJ1-6
TGTGCCAGCAGCCGGACTAGCGGGAACACCGGGGAGCTGTTTTTT,CASSRTSGNTGELFF,-,TRBV7-8,TRBD2,TRBJ2-2
TGTGTCACCAGCCTCTCTCCAACTTGGGGCTACAATGAGCAGTTCTTC,CVTSLSPTWGYNEQFF,-,TRBV24-1,-,TRBJ2-1
TGCGCCAGCAGCTTAGAGGGTAGCTCCTACAATGAGCAGTTCTTC,CASSLEGSSYNEQFF,once,TRBV5-1,-,TRBJ2-1
TGTGCCTGGAGTGAAGGGGGTGATACGCAGTATTTT,CAWSEGGDTQYF,-,TRBV30,-,TRBJ2-3
TGTGCCAGCACCGAGAGCACCGTGAACTATGGCTACACCTTC,CASTESTVNYGYTF,-,TRBV2,-,TRBJ1-2
TGTGCCAGCAGCACCCCAGGGGGCTTCATCTATGGCTACACCTTC,CASSTPGGFIYGYTF,-,TRBV7-9,TRBD1,TRBJ1-2
TGTGCCTGGAGTATCAGCGGACGCGGCAATTCACCCCTCCACTTT,CAWSISGRGNSPLHF,-,TRBV30,-,TRBJ1-6
TGTGCCAGCAAGCCTAGCGGACCTAATGAGCAGTTCTTC,CASKPSGPNEQFF,-,TRBV27,TRBD2,TRBJ2-1
TGTGCCAGTAGTAATGCGGCGGAGACCCAGTACTTC,CASSNAAETQYF,-,TRBV19,-,TRBJ2-5
TGTGCCATCAAAGACAGTGGAGCCAAAAACATTCAGTACTTC,CAIKDSGAKNIQYF,-,TRBV10-3,-,TRBJ2-4
TGTGCCAGCAGCTCAGCAAAACAGGGGTATAGTTCACCCCTCCACTTT,CASSSAKQGYSSPLHF,once,TRBV5-4,TRBD1,TRBJ1-6
TGTGCCAGCAGCCCTTCAGGGAACACCGGGGAGCTGTTTTTT,CASSPSGNTGELFF,-,TRBV7-9,-,TRBJ2-2
TGTGCCAGCAGCGCGCAGGGATACAACACTGAAGCTTTCTTT,CASSAQGYNTEAFF,few,TRBV5-4,-,TRBJ1-1
TGTGCCAGCAGCCGAGGCCTAGCGGGAGTATCGACGGACTACGAGCAGTACTTC,CASSRGLAGVSTDYEQYF,-,TRBV5-6,TRBD2,TRBJ2-7
TGCGCCTCACAGCGGGACCGCACAGATACGCAGTATTTT,CASQRDRTDTQYF,-,TRBV5-1,TRBD2,TRBJ2-3
TGCAGCGTTGAGGCTAGCGGGACCTACGAGCAGTACTTC,CSVEASGTYEQYF,-,TRBV29-1,TRBD2,TRBJ2-7
TGCACCAGCAGCCTCGGGACCGCCCTCTATGGCTACACCTTC,CTSSLGTALYGYTF,-,TRBV1,-,TRBJ1-2
TGCGCCAGCAAAGGACAGGGGAAAAACACAGATACGCAGTATTTT,CASKGQGKNTDTQYF,-,TRBV23-1,TRBD1,TRBJ2-3
TGTGCCAGCAGACAGGTTCATGGCTACACCTTC,CASRQVHGYTF,-,TRBV28,-,TRBJ1-2
TGTGCCAGCAGTCTGACCGATTGGGGGAACTATGGCTACACCTTC,CASSLTDWGNYGYTF,-,TRBV2,-,TRBJ1-2